This T cell receptor (beta chain) was retrieved from a study of shared clonotypes between healthy human individuals. V was clipped by 0 bases and J by 7 bases, with 13 bases between them. This CDR3 is built from 14 residues. CDR1 and CDR2 from the germline V gene are SGHRS and YFSETQ. Study-level results: Between a few donors, naive CD4 clonotypes were shared at a level of about 5%.

Notes on this clone: Its antigen remains unidentified.

Several immunoSEQ 96-well plates shared each subset's DNA, each plate a replicate. Profiled with immunoSEQ multiplex PCR; TCRdb holds only in-frame clones, not every one. This table holds 950,000 to 1,100,000 clones, more than 60% found once. This sequence originates from a man in his late teens or twenties in good health. Sample: memory CD4+ T cells sorted from blood. Subset in this sample: CD45RA-negative fraction. This chain uses TRBV5-1 with TRBJ1-2; D may be TRBD1 (6 bases). The CDR3 sequence is CASSLVSGGPGYTF. The CDR3 DNA reads TGCGCCAGCAGCTTGGTCAGTGGGGGGCCTGGCTACACCTTC.